The 14 T cell receptor beta chains below come from one sample, sequenced in a study of T cell clonality in common variable immunodeficiency. Repertoires were generated with immunoSEQ multiplex PCR, while TCRdb's copy carries only in-frame clones and drops some. Altogether tens of thousands of clones were found in the sample, and no singletons occur. Specimen: peripheral blood mononuclear cells. The receptor set was obtained from a person aged 18 to 75 in good health.

This clone occurred many times. The read terminates 3 residues before the CDR3 end, so the remaining end is supplied by the germline J gene. The J gene is TRBJ2-6, the V gene TRBV5-1; D perhaps matches TRBD2 (5 bases). The germline V gene encodes CDR1 SGHRS and CDR2 YFSETQ. The CDR3 is made up of 14 amino acids. With 1 base removed from V and 4 bases from J, the gap between germline ends came to 6 bases. CDR3 loop: CASSLTGGANVLTF. CDR3 DNA, as far as it was read: TGCGCCAGCAGCTTGACGGGGGGGGCCAACGTC.

This clone was recorded a few times. The read ends 3 residues before the CDR3 terminus; that terminus is restored from the germline J gene. This chain connects TRBV19 to TRBJ1-2; tentatively, D is TRBD1 (5 bases). Trimming took off 5 bases at V and 4 bases at J, with 11 bases between the two ends. The V gene's germline CDR1 is LNHDA and CDR2 SQIVND (reference sequence). The CDR3 spans 13 residues. The covered CDR3 bases are TGTGCCAGTAGTCTCCAGGGCTTCTATGGC. Translating it yields CASSLQGFYG. Given in full, the CDR3 is CASSLQGFYGYTF.

This clone was counted between two and nine times. The CDR3 is cut off 3 residues early in the read; its end comes from the germline J gene. This chain links TRBV18 with TRBJ2-3; 11 bases map to TRBD2. The CDR3 consists of 15 residues. CDR1 KGHSH and CDR2 LQKENI come from the germline V gene. Partial CDR3 DNA: TGTGCCAGCTCAGCGGGACTAGCGGTCCAAGAGACG. It yields the protein CASSAGLAVQET. The complete CDR3 sequence is CASSAGLAVQETQYF.

Notes on this clone: With a far larger clone one base away, a read error is the likely cause. Sequencing ends 3 residues short of the CDR3 end; the germline J gene provides the rest. The chain employs TRBV19 and TRBJ2-1; 8 nucleotides align to TRBD1. CDR1 is LNHDA, CDR2 SQIVND, per germline (reference sequence). The CDR3 is 14 amino acids. V shed 8 bases and J 8 bases; nucleotides not matched to a gene: 11. The covered CDR3 bases are TGTGCCAGTCCCCCCGACAGGGGAGTGGATGAG. It is translated as CASPPDRGVDE. The whole CDR3 protein is CASPPDRGVDEQFF.

This clone was counted ten times or more. The read ends 3 residues shy of where the CDR3 ends; the end is completed using the germline J gene. The rearrangement links TRBV4-1 to TRBJ2-3; no reliable D call. The germline gives CDR1 MGHRA, CDR2 YSYEKL. Trimming pared 3 bases from V and 6 bases from J, leaving 4 bases between. CDR3 length equals 11 residues. CDR3 in amino acids: CASSHGDTQYF. The CDR3 DNA, read in part, is TGCGCCAGCAGCCACGGGGATACG.

This clone has a count of ten or more. The sequenced part of the CDR3 DNA is TGTGCCAGCTGCCCCCTAGCGGGAGTCTACGAG. Translation gives CASCPLAGVYE. The whole CDR3 is CASCPLAGVYEQYF. This rearrangement joins TRBV7-2 to TRBJ2-7; 10 nucleotides match TRBD2. The missing CDR3 end, 3 residues past where the read stops, is filled in from the germline J gene. The CDR3 is 14 residues long. Germline V CDR1 and CDR2: SGHTA, FQGNSA. J was trimmed by 3 bases and V by 8 bases; bases with no gene match: 7.

This clone has ten or more counts. The read stops 3 residues short of the end of the CDR3; the missing end is completed from the germline J gene. This chain joins TRBV5-1 and TRBJ2-5, with D perhaps being TRBD1 or TRBD2 (6 bases each). The ends were cut back, 3 bases at V and 4 bases at J, with 10 bases in the middle. CDR1 is SGHRS, CDR2 YFSETQ, per germline. This CDR3 region has 13 residues. The CDR3 sequence: CASSSQGGETQYF. CDR3 DNA (partial): TGCGCCAGCAGCTCACAGGGAGGAGAGACC.

This clone was counted ten times or more. The chain's CDR3 is CASSYGTGVKETQYF. The CDR3 DNA, read in part, is TGTGCCAGCAGCTACGGGACAGGGGTAAAAGAGACC. This chain joins TRBV5-4 and TRBJ2-5; the match to TRBD1 covers 10 bases. The read ends 3 residues before the CDR3 terminus; that terminus is restored from the germline J gene. This CDR3 is 15 amino acids long. V gave up 3 bases and J gave up 3 bases; unmatched junction bases: 5. Germline V gene data show CDR1 as SGHNT and CDR2 as YYREEE (reference sequence). The entire variable domain, with the rest obtained from reference TRBV5-4 and TRBJ2-5, is as follows: ETGVTQSPTHLIKTRGQQVTLRCSSQSGHNTVSWYQQALGQGPQFIFQYYREEENGRGNFPPRFSGLQFPNYSSELNVNALELDDSALYLCASSYGTGVKETQYFGPGTRLLVL.

Note on this clone: The CDR3 end falls 3 residues outside the read, so it is completed with the germline J gene. V is TRBV19 and J is TRBJ1-1; D is possibly TRBD1 (5 bases). There are 15 residues in the CDR3. Germline loops: CDR1 LNHDA, CDR2 SQIVND (reference sequence). Trimming cost V 5 bases and J 4 bases, with 17 bases left between them. The CDR3 loop is CASSARGARSTEAFF. CDR3 DNA, as far as it was read: TGTGCCAGTAGTGCCCGAGGGGCCAGGAGCACTGAA.

This clone occurred many times. The read ends 3 residues early relative to the CDR3; the germline J gene fills the gap. V and J are TRBV28 and TRBJ1-2; the D gene is possibly TRBD1 (6 bases). Deletions cut 10 bases from V and 4 bases from J, with 22 bases between. CDR1 and CDR2 from the germline V gene are MDHEN and SYDVKM. The CDR3 runs to 15 residues. CDR3 DNA (partial): TGTGCCACAAAGGGGTGGGGGGGCGTTGGCTATGGC. It specifies CATKGWGGVGYG. The full-length CDR3 reads as CATKGWGGVGYGYTF.

This clone has ten or more counts. The read is 3 residues too short to cover the CDR3 end, so that end is filled in from the germline J gene. The rearrangement joins TRBV19 to TRBJ1-5; 7 positions match TRBD1. Germline lookup yields CDR1 LNHDA and CDR2 SQIVND (reference sequence). V lost 6 bases to trimming and J lost 2 bases; unmatched junction nucleotides: 7. The length of the CDR3 is 15 residues. The CDR3 is CASSRTGDRNQPQHF. The sequenced part of the CDR3 DNA is TGTGCCAGTAGCCGCACAGGGGACCGCAATCAGCCC.

This clone was detected only a few times. The CDR3 end is not reached by the read, which stops 3 residues before it; the germline J gene fills it in. This chain connects TRBV5-6 to TRBJ2-7, with 7 bases matching TRBD1. This CDR3 spans 13 amino acids. Germline V gives CDR1 SGHDT, CDR2 YYEEEE. V shed 4 bases and J 2 bases; nucleotides not matched to a gene: 3. The DNA read from the CDR3 is TGTGCCAGCAGCGTGGGACAGACCTACGAG. Translated, it gives CASSVGQTYE. The entire CDR3 is CASSVGQTYEQYF.

At least ten counts were recorded for this clone. The CDR3 end is not reached by the read, which stops 3 residues before it; the germline J gene fills it in. The chain links TRBV7-3 to TRBJ2-2; TRBD2 matches at 11 bases. The CDR3 spans 18 residues. With V trimmed by 3 bases and J by 6 bases, 12 bases remained unmatched. Germline CDR1 and CDR2: SGHTA and FQGTGA. The part of the CDR3 DNA that was read is TGTGCCAGCAGCTTGCGGTCGGTAGCGGGAGGGTCATCCGGGGAG. Amino acid sequence: CASSLRSVAGGSSGE. The entire CDR3 protein reads CASSLRSVAGGSSGELFF.

This clone was seen many times. The read halts 3 residues ahead of the CDR3 end, with the missing end drawn from the germline J gene. V is TRBV7-9 and J is TRBJ2-5, with unresolved D. V was trimmed by 0 bases and J by 1 base, leaving 9 bases between them. Germline CDR1 is SEHNR and CDR2 is FQNEAQ (reference sequence). CDR3 size: 15 residues. The covered CDR3 bases are TGTGCCAGCAGCTTAGCGCTGGCAGGCCAAGAGACC. Residues: CASSLALAGQET. In full, the CDR3 reads CASSLALAGQETQYF.